The present entry profiles one T cell receptor beta chain with its context. Its antigen is still unknown. Focal radiation plus CTLA-4 blockade with ipilimumab was given to patients with chemo-refractory metastatic non-small-cell lung cancer. This table comes from immunoSEQ multiplex PCR, and its TCRdb copy is limited to in-frame clones, with some not included. The table records tens of thousands of clones, 70% to 90% of them present only once. This record comes from a study of radiotherapy plus CTLA-4 blockade in lung cancer. Study at large: For 18% of patients, objective responses occurred, and 30% to 35% had disease control.

With V trimmed by 3 bases and J by 2 bases, 5 bases remained unmatched. In germline, CDR1 is SGHRS, CDR2 YFSETQ. The CDR3 is 16 amino acids. Broader study findings: According to reports, early shifts in blood T cell clones, alongside interferon-beta, forecast response most accurately. Radiotherapy was combined with ipilimumab, and tumor-derived TCR clones then expanded in blood.

This clonotype originated in a human donor with non-small cell lung cancer whose response to radiotherapy plus ipilimumab could not be evaluated. Sequencing used peripheral blood, obtained from a patient treated with radiotherapy plus ipilimumab. The genes are TRBV5-1 and TRBJ2-6; the match to TRBD2 covers 7 bases. The DNA for the CDR3 is TGCGCCAGCAGCTCTACCGCGGGGGCTGGGGCCAACGTCCTGACTTTC. Encoded protein: CASSSTAGAGANVLTF.